The TCR beta chain described here comes from a study of brain metastases from non-small cell lung cancer. This clone has only one observation. As yet, its antigen is unknown. Clones were sequenced by immunoSEQ multiplex PCR, and TCRdb holds only the in-frame ones, with some missing. The sample lists roughly 14,000 clones, about 83% seen once, with roughly 8% in the top ten. General study results and limits: Fewer infiltrating T cells were found in brain metastases than primaries. Metastases had sparse T cells but largely shared repertoires with primaries.

The TCR originated in a donor at least 40 years old with non-small cell lung cancer. Sequencing input: primary lung tumor tissue.

The CDR3 DNA sequence: TGTGCCTGGAGTGTAGGGCGGGTAAGGGCGAACACTGAAGCTTTCTTT. It specifies CAWSVGRVRANTEAFF. The chain has TRBV30 and TRBJ1-1; D unresolved. The germline CDR1 and CDR2 sequences are GTSNPN and SVGIG (reference sequence). V gave up 0 bases and J gave up 1 base, with 15 bases separating them. This CDR3 region has 16 residues.